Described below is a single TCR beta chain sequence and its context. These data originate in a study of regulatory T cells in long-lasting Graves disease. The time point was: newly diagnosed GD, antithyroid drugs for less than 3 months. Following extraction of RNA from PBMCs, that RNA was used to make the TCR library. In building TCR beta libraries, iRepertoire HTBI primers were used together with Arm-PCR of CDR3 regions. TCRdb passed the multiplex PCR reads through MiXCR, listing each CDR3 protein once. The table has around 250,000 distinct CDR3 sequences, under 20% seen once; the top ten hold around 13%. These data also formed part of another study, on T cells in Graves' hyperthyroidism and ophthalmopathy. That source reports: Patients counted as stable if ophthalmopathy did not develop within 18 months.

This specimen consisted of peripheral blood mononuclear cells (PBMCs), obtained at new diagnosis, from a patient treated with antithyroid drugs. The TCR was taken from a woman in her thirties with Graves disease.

As DNA, the CDR3 is TGTGCCATCAGGCCGACCGACAGTAATTCACCCCTCCACTTT. Translation: CAIRPTDSNSPLHF. V is TRBV10-3 and J is TRBJ1-6; possibly TRBD1 for D (5 bases). Germline-derived CDR1 and CDR2 are ENHRY and SYGVKD. Trimming took 6 bases from V and 6 from J, leaving 12 bases between them. The CDR3 is made up of 14 amino acids.